The 5 T cell receptor beta chains listed next were all sequenced from one sample in a study of blood T cell repertoires in COVID-19. The assay was immunoSEQ multiplex PCR, and TCRdb's table has in-frame clones only and misses some. The sample lists just over 150,000 clones, 80% seen once, with 0.5% to 0.65% in the top ten. The sequenced material came from peripheral blood. Receptors were obtained from a man aged 55 to 69 with acute or convalescent COVID-19.

The rearrangement uses TRBV29-1 and TRBJ2-7; D perhaps matches TRBD1 (6 bases). Deletions cut 6 bases from V and 7 bases from J, with 22 bases between. The CDR3 is 14 residues long. CDR1 is SQVTM, CDR2 ANQGSEA, per germline. The CDR3 spells CSVILEGAQGEQYF. The CDR3 bases are TGCAGCGTGATACTTGAGGGTGCCCAGGGGGAGCAGTACTTC.

V is TRBV15 and J is TRBJ1-4; D is undetermined. This CDR3 contains 15 residues. The V end lost 2 bases, the J end lost 5 bases, and 12 bases lay between the germline ends. The germline CDR1 and CDR2 sequences are LNHNV and YYDKDF (reference sequence). CDR3 DNA: TGTGCCACCAGCAGATCTAACGGAGGAAATGAAAAACTGTTTTTT. This codes for CATSRSNGGNEKLFF.

The CDR3 here is CASSQAGENTIYF. CDR3 DNA sequence: TGTGCCAGCAGCCAAGCAGGGGAAAACACCATATATTTT. The chain links TRBV3-1 (or the pseudogene TRBV3-2) to TRBJ1-3; weak D call: TRBD1 (6 bases). Trimming cost V 1 base and J 6 bases, with 7 bases left between them. CDR1 is LGHDT, CDR2 YNNKEL, per germline (reference sequence). The CDR3 totals 13 residues.

This sequence joins TRBV4-3 and TRBJ1-2; the D gene is possibly TRBD1 (5 bases). The germline V gene has CDR1 LGHNA and CDR2 YSLEER. The CDR3 has 16 residues. The V end was cut by 4 bases, the J end by 5 bases, with 20 bases between. This CDR3 reads CASSRAGTSGSYGYTF. The CDR3 bases are TGCGCCAGCAGCCGCGCCGGGACTAGCGGGAGTTATGGCTACACCTTC.

This clone has only a few counts. The chain has TRBV14 and TRBJ1-3; D is uncertain. Trimming shortened V by 4 bases and J by 3 bases, and 16 bases separated the two germline ends. CDR3 length: 16 amino acids. The germline gives CDR1 SGHDN, CDR2 FVKESK. CDR3 nucleotides: TGTGCCAGCAGCCCCCTTGGCGCACCAGGTGGAAACACCATATATTTT. This codes for CASSPLGAPGGNTIYF.